Listed here is a single T cell receptor beta chain. The antigen remains undetermined. Primed by a sample-barcoded 5' primer and a J-beta primer mix, a second PCR proceeded for about 6 to 12 cycles. TCRdb re-called the 5' RACE reads through MiXCR, storing one row per CDR3 protein. The table lists fewer than 2,000,000 distinct CDR3 sequences, about 39% of them singletons. This specimen belongs to a study of blood T cells in healthy people across ages. Study overall: Template-switching capture recovered about one barcoded beta molecule per two T cells. General study points: CMV infection status of these donors was not known.

Sequences were obtained from blood. The TCR originated in a human donor in good health.

In DNA form, the CDR3 reads TGTGCCAGCAGTTATTTCTTCGGGGATACTAGATCCGGGGAGCTGTTTTTT. Translating gives CASSYFFGDTRSGELFF. The gene calls are TRBV6-2 or TRBV6-3 and TRBJ2-2; a possible D gene is TRBD2 (5 bases). Trimming cost V 3 bases and J 6 bases, with 20 bases left between them. The germline gives CDR1 MNHEY, CDR2 SVGEGT. CDR3 length: 17 residues.